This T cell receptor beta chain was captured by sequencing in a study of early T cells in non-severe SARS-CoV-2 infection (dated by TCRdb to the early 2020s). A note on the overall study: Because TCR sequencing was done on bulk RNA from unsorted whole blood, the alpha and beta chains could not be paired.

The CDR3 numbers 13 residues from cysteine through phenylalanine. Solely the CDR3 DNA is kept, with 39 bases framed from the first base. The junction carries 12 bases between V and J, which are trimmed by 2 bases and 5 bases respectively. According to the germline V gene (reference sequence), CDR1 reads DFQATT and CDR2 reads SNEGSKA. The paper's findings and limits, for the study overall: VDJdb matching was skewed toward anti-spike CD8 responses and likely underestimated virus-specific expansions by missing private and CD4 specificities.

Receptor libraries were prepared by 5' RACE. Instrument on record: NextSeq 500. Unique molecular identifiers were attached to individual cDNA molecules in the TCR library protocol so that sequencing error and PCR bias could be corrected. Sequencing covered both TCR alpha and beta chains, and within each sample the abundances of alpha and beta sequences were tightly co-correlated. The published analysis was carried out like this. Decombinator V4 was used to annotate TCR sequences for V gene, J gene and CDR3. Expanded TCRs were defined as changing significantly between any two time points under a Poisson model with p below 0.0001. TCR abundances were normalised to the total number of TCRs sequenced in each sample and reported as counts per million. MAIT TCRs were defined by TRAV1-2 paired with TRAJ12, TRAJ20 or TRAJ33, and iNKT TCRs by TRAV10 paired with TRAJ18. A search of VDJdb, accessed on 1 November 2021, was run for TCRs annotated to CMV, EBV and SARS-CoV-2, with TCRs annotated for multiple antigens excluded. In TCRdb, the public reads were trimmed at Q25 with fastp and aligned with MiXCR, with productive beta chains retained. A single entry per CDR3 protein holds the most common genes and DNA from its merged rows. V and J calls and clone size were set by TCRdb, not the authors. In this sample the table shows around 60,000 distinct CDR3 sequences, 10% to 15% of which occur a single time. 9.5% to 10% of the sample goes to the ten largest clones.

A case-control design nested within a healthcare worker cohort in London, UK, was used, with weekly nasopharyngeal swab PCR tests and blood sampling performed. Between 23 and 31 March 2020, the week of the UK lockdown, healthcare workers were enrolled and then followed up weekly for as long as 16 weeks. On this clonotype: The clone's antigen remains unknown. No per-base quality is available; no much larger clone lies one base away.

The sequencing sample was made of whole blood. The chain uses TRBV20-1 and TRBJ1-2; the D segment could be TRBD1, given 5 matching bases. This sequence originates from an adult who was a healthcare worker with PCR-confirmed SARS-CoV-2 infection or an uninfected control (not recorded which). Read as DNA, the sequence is TGCAGTGCTAGATACACCGGGGGGTATGGCTACACCTTC. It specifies CSARYTGGYGYTF.